Following are 23 T cell receptor beta chains from one sample sequenced in a study of control samples from healthy donors and cancer patients. The table came from immunoSEQ multiplex PCR; TCRdb's copy has only in-frame clones and leaves some out. The data contain 100,000 to 150,000 clones, roughly 90% of them seen just once; the ten biggest clones take up roughly 2.1%. The material sequenced was blood. These receptors came from a woman in her forties or fifties in good health.

V is TRBV5-8 and J is TRBJ1-1, with D tentatively TRBD1 (5 bases). V gave up 0 bases and J gave up 1 base, with 13 bases separating them. Germline V lookup: CDR1 SGHTS, CDR2 YDEGEE. CDR3 size: 16 residues. For the CDR3, the DNA is TGTGCCAGCAGCTTGGTCCCGGGGCCGGCGAACACTGAAGCTTTCTTT. Translation: CASSLVPGPANTEAFF.

The CDR3 spells CASSPTSPYNEQFF. CDR3 nucleotides: TGTGCCAGCAGTCCCACGTCACCCTACAATGAGCAGTTCTTC. This rearrangement joins TRBV7-8 to TRBJ2-1; D is unclear. The CDR3 is made up of 14 amino acids. The V and J ends lost 6 bases and 2 bases respectively, with 11 bases between them. Per the germline V gene, CDR1 is SGHVS and CDR2 is FQNEAQ.

This clone was observed a single time. CDR3 coding DNA: TGTGCCAGCAGCCAAAAGGGAGCGGGGGGGCAAAGAGATACGCAGTATTTT. Its protein product is CASSQKGAGGQRDTQYF. The chain links TRBV4-2 to TRBJ2-3, with TRBD2 matching over 10 bases. The V segment lost 2 bases and the J segment 5 bases; nucleotides outside the gene matches: 10. Germline V lookup: CDR1 LGHNA, CDR2 YNFKEQ. The CDR3 covers 17 residues.

The rearrangement uses TRBV29-1 and TRBJ2-1; D call uncertain. From germline, CDR1 is SQVTM and CDR2 ANQGSEA. The germline V and J ends were trimmed by 4 bases and 10 bases, with 23 bases remaining between them. This CDR3 contains 15 residues. The chain's CDR3 is CSVVWPLVPPKEQFF. In DNA, the CDR3 is TGCAGCGTTGTGTGGCCCTTGGTCCCCCCTAAGGAGCAGTTCTTC.

The rearrangement joins TRBV10-3 to TRBJ2-3, with 8 nucleotides matching TRBD2. The V gene end was trimmed by 4 bases and the J gene end by 0 bases; junction bases not matched to a gene: 3. Germline V lookup: CDR1 ENHRY, CDR2 SYGVKD. There are 15 residues in the CDR3. This CDR3 reads CAISVGRASTDTQYF. The CDR3 DNA is TGTGCCATCAGTGTCGGGAGGGCTAGCACAGATACGCAGTATTTT.

This chain joins TRBV2 and TRBJ1-6; D may be TRBD1 (5 bases). Per the germline V gene, CDR1 is SNHLY and CDR2 is FYNNEI. The CDR3 has 13 residues. V was pared by 7 bases and J by 8 bases, with 12 bases between. CDR3 DNA sequence: TGTGCCAGCAAGGCAGGGACTGATTCACCCCTCCACTTT. Protein: CASKAGTDSPLHF.

The genes are TRBV28 and TRBJ2-7; D is ambiguous. The CDR3 loop spans 11 amino acids. The germline V and J ends were trimmed by 7 bases and 2 bases, with 6 bases remaining between them. Germline V gives CDR1 MDHEN, CDR2 SYDVKM. CDR3 protein: CASTSPYEQYF. DNA for the CDR3: TGTGCCAGCACCAGTCCCTACGAGCAGTACTTC.

The chain employs TRBV4-1 and TRBJ1-6; 8 bases line up with TRBD1. Germline V gives CDR1 MGHRA, CDR2 YSYEKL. J lost 7 bases, V lost 0 bases, and 2 bases had no gene match. This CDR3 region has 15 residues. This CDR3 is CASSQERQGNSPLHF. CDR3 DNA: TGCGCCAGCAGCCAAGAGAGACAGGGGAATTCACCCCTCCACTTT.

The V and J genes are TRBV3-1 (or the pseudogene TRBV3-2) and TRBJ1-6, with 7 bases matching TRBD1. Germline lookup yields CDR1 LGHDT and CDR2 YNNKEL (reference sequence). Trimming took 4 bases from V and 1 from J; bases not matched to a gene: 10. The CDR3 contains 18 residues. The CDR3 is CASSPPSPGGSYNSPLHF. CDR3 sequence (DNA): TGTGCCAGCAGCCCTCCTTCGCCAGGGGGGTCCTATAATTCACCCCTCCACTTT.

This clone was seen just once. This chain connects TRBV6-5 to TRBJ1-6; 7 positions agree with TRBD1. This CDR3 has 13 residues. Looked up from germline, CDR1 is MNHEY and CDR2 is SVGAGI. Trimming at V came to 7 bases and at J to 7 bases, leaving 4 bases not matched to a gene. The CDR3 spells CASKPTGNSPLHF. CDR3 nucleotides: TGTGCCAGCAAACCGACAGGGAATTCACCCCTCCACTTT.

The V call is TRBV19, the J call TRBJ2-3, with 8 bases identical to TRBD2. There are 15 residues in the CDR3. The ends lost 8 bases at V and 0 bases at J; junction bases unmatched: 7. From germline, CDR1 is LNHDA and CDR2 SQIVND (reference sequence). The CDR3 here is CASATGTRSTDTQYF. The CDR3 DNA sequence: TGTGCCAGTGCTACCGGGACTAGAAGCACAGATACGCAGTATTTT. Filled out from reference TRBV19 and TRBJ2-3, the complete variable domain reads DGGITQSPKYLFRKEGQNVTLSCEQNLNHDAMYWYRQDPGQGLRLIYYSQIVNDFQKGDIAEGYSVSREKKESFPLTVTSAQKNPTAFYLCASATGTRSTDTQYFGPGTRLTVL.

The V gene is TRBV5-1, the J gene TRBJ2-1; 10 bases are a match to TRBD1. Unmatched junction bases numbered 8, after V lost 0 bases and J lost 2 bases. CDR3 length equals 18 residues. Germline V gene data show CDR1 as SGHRS and CDR2 as YFSETQ. CDR3 sequence: CASSLAVGQGVAYNEQFF. The CDR3, as DNA: TGCGCCAGCAGCTTGGCCGTAGGACAGGGGGTGGCCTACAATGAGCAGTTCTTC.

This clone was counted a single time. The V call is TRBV5-1, the J call TRBJ1-1; weak D call: TRBD1 (5 bases). Germline-derived CDR1 and CDR2 are SGHRS and YFSETQ. The germline V and J ends were trimmed by 4 bases and 3 bases, with 13 bases remaining between them. The CDR3 length is 14 residues. The CDR3 DNA follows: TGCGCCAGCAGCCTACACGGGGGGGACACTGAAGCTTTCTTT. It codes for CASSLHGGDTEAFF.

This chain connects TRBV20-1 to TRBJ1-2, with D unresolved. The CDR3 runs 11 residues. Between the trimmed V and J ends, which lost 5 bases and 7 bases, there was a span of 11 bases. Germline CDR1 reads DFQATT; CDR2 reads SNEGSKA (reference sequence). The CDR3 loop is CSAYIHGGYTF. The CDR3 region has the DNA TGCAGTGCTTACATACATGGTGGCTACACCTTC.

The chain carries TRBV25-1 and TRBJ1-5; no firm D call. Trimming removed 1 base at V and 3 bases at J, with 7 bases between. Germline CDR1 MGHDK, CDR2 SYGVNS. The CDR3 is made up of 14 amino acids. Written as DNA, the CDR3 is TGTGCCAGCAGTGAATCTGGAATCAATCAGCCCCAGCATTTT. Translated: CASSESGINQPQHF.

This clone was observed a handful of times. The CDR3 region has the DNA TGCGCCAGCAGCTTGACAGGAGCTGCTAACTATGGCTACACCTTC. It is translated as CASSLTGAANYGYTF. The chain combines TRBV5-1 with TRBJ1-2; a possible D gene is TRBD1 (5 bases). This CDR3 has 15 residues. Deletions cut 1 base from V and 0 bases from J, with 10 bases between. CDR1 is SGHRS, CDR2 YFSETQ, per germline. Using reference TRBV5-1 and TRBJ1-2 for the parts outside the CDR3, the full variable domain is KAGVTQTPRYLIKTRGQQVTLSCSPISGHRSVSWYQQTPGQGLQFLFEYFSETQRNKGNFPGRFSGRQFSNSRSEMNVSTLELGDSALYLCASSLTGAANYGYTFGSGTRLTVV.

This clone was seen a few times. The V and J genes are TRBV30 and TRBJ1-6; D ambiguous. The CDR3 totals 12 residues. Germline V CDR1 and CDR2: GTSNPN, SVGIG (reference sequence). Trimming took 2 bases from V and 9 from J, leaving 8 bases between them. As DNA, the CDR3 is TGTGCCTGGAGTCGGACCGTTTCACCCCTCCACTTT. Its translation is CAWSRTVSPLHF.

This clone is a singleton in its sample. CDR3 in DNA: TGTGCCAGCAGTGCCTTTCGAGAAGCTTTCTTT. The encoded protein is CASSAFREAFF. The genes are TRBV12-3 or TRBV12-4 and TRBJ1-1; D remains unclear. The CDR3 extends over 11 amino acids. Trimming removed 5 bases at V and 8 bases at J, with 9 bases between.

The CDR3 DNA follows: TGTGCCAGCACTCCGCGGGAGTACAATGAGCAGTTCTTC. Its translation: CASTPREYNEQFF. This chain links TRBV6-6 with TRBJ2-1; 7 bases fit TRBD2. Per the germline V gene, CDR1 is MNHNY and CDR2 is SVGAGI (reference sequence). V lost 7 bases and J lost 4; bases outside the gene matches: 4. CDR3 length: 13 residues.

The chain joins TRBV5-6 to TRBJ1-2, with TRBD1 matching 7 bases. After removal of 0 bases from V and 6 bases from J, the junction contained 8 bases not matched to a gene. The germline gives CDR1 SGHDT, CDR2 YYEEEE. The CDR3 has 15 amino acids. This CDR3 reads CASSLEGGDRDGYTF. The CDR3 coding sequence is TGTGCCAGCAGCTTGGAAGGGGGCGATCGGGATGGCTACACCTTC.

This rearrangement joins TRBV25-1 to TRBJ1-2; D is uncertain. Trimming shortened V by 1 base and J by 8 bases, and 5 bases separated the two germline ends. The CDR3 is made up of 11 amino acids. CDR1 MGHDK and CDR2 SYGVNS come from the germline V gene. The CDR3 reads CASSELGGYTF. The CDR3 DNA is TGTGCCAGCAGTGAATTGGGGGGCTACACCTTC.

This clone ranks as large. The rearrangement uses TRBV4-2 and TRBJ2-1; 8 bases fit TRBD1. Trimming cost V 0 bases and J 4 bases; bases outside gene matches: 5. The CDR3 length is 16 residues. The V gene's germline CDR1 is LGHNA and CDR2 YNFKEQ. This CDR3 is CASSQETGGAYNEQFF. The DNA for the CDR3 is TGTGCCAGCAGCCAAGAAACAGGGGGAGCTTACAATGAGCAGTTCTTC.

This clone occurred a few times. V is TRBV6-1 and J is TRBJ1-6; 8 bases are shared with TRBD1. The V gene's germline CDR1 is MNHNS and CDR2 SASEGT. The junction had 4 bases not matched to a gene; V was cut back by 3 bases and J by 9 bases. There are 14 residues in the CDR3. Here the CDR3 reads CASSDGQGGSPLHF. CDR3 coding DNA: TGTGCCAGCAGTGACGGACAGGGTGGTTCACCCCTCCACTTT.